This TCR beta chain was recorded in a study of PD-L1 blockade in urothelial cancer. Some clones are missing from TCRdb's copy, which holds only in-frame ones; the method was immunoSEQ multiplex PCR. The table lists around 46,000 clones, around 80% of them singletons. The CDR3 is 15 amino acids. The V gene's germline CDR1 is SGHDT and CDR2 YYEEEE. V was clipped by 2 bases and J by 4 bases; unmatched bases: 5. Specified time point: peripheral blood 6 weeks after treatment start. This specimen was PBMCs, taken around atezolizumab (anti-PD-L1) treatment. The chain employs TRBV5-6 and TRBJ1-2; the match to TRBD1 covers 10 bases. The clonotype originates from a man aged 55-75 years with urothelial cancer. For the CDR3, the DNA is TGTGCCAGCAGCTTCCGGGACAGGGGTGGCTATGGCTACACCTTC. It is translated as CASSFRDRGGYGYTF.